These T cell receptor beta chains were read from a single sample in a study of patients and donors after allogeneic stem cell transplantation. Each CDR3 protein is one row after TCRdb ran MiXCR on the RT-PCR reads. Of fewer than 250,000 distinct CDR3 sequences listed, less than 15% are singletons. Material for sequencing was blood, either unsorted or a sorted T cell fraction (not recorded which). The receptors were sampled from a human donor who was either an allogeneic HSCT recipient or a stem cell or donor lymphocyte infusion donor (not recorded which). It is not recorded whose cells these are; they may come from a transplant donor. Both conserved end residues are part of each CDR3. The order of the fields is V gene, J gene, clone size, D gene, CDR3 protein, CDR3 DNA. D genes are given only for firm matches. Part of the rows lack a size; the others show once, few, many or a class for expanded clones.

V: TRBV3-1
J: TRBJ1-1
size: many
D: NA
CDR3: CASSQFDRTALF
DNA: TGTGCCAGCAGCCAATTCGACCGTACGGCGCTCTTT

V: TRBV5-1
J: TRBJ1-4
size: few
D: NA
CDR3: CASSPVGIDGEKLFF
DNA: TGCGCCAGCAGCCCGGTTGGGATTGACGGGGAAAAACTGTTTTTT

V: TRBV3-1
J: TRBJ1-3
size: many
D: NA
CDR3: CASSQPAGNTIYF
DNA: TGTGCCAGCAGCCAACCAGCGGGAAACACCATATATTTT

V: TRBV12-3/TRBV12-4
J: TRBJ2-1
size: many
D: NA
CDR3: CASRVGAVYNEQFF
DNA: TGTGCCAGCCGTGTGGGAGCGGTGTACAATGAGCAGTTCTTC

V: TRBV6-1
J: TRBJ2-5
size: few
D: TRBD1
CDR3: CASSPTMDRDEETQYF
DNA: TGTGCCAGCAGTCCTACAATGGACAGGGACGAAGAGACCCAGTACTTC

V: TRBV11-3
J: TRBJ2-2
size: NA
D: NA
CDR3: CVSSFGGRGTGELFF
DNA: TGTGTCAGCAGCTTCGGGGGTCGGGGCACCGGGGAGCTGTTTTTT

V: TRBV7-2
J: TRBJ2-5
size: once
D: NA
CDR3: CASSSEGPFETQYF
DNA: TGTGCCAGCAGTTCCGAGGGGCCGTTCGAGACCCAGTACTTC

V: TRBV11-3
J: TRBJ2-5
size: few
D: NA
CDR3: CASSFRMGNQETQYF
DNA: TGTGCCAGCAGCTTCCGTATGGGGAACCAAGAGACCCAGTACTTC

V: TRBV2
J: TRBJ2-7
size: NA
D: TRBD2
CDR3: CASSGRERLARTYEQYF
DNA: TGTGCCAGCAGTGGACGGGAAAGACTAGCGCGGACCTACGAGCAGTACTTC

V: TRBV4-1
J: TRBJ2-7
size: many
D: NA
CDR3: CASSPSGILTYEQYF
DNA: TGCGCCAGCAGCCCGTCGGGGATCCTAACCTACGAGCAGTACTTC

V: TRBV2
J: TRBJ1-1
size: many
D: TRBD1
CDR3: CASSYGQVGTEAFF
DNA: TGTGCCAGCAGTTACGGACAGGTGGGAACTGAAGCTTTCTTT

V: TRBV5-5
J: TRBJ1-2
size: few
D: NA
CDR3: CASILTPEGNGYTF
DNA: TGTGCCAGCATCCTGACCCCCGAAGGTAATGGCTACACCTTC

V: TRBV18
J: TRBJ1-5
size: NA
D: NA
CDR3: CASSPPIRTENQPQHF
DNA: TGTGCCAGCTCACCACCGATAAGGACAGAGAATCAGCCCCAGCATTTT

V: TRBV20-1
J: TRBJ2-1
size: few
D: TRBD2
CDR3: CSASGLAAMYEQFF
DNA: TGCAGTGCCTCCGGACTAGCGGCTATGTATGAGCAGTTCTTC

V: TRBV7-9
J: TRBJ2-7
size: NA
D: NA
CDR3: CASSPYLSAGYEQYF
DNA: TGTGCCAGCAGCCCCTACTTAAGCGCCGGGTACGAGCAGTACTTC

V: TRBV11-2
J: TRBJ2-3
size: NA
D: NA
CDR3: CASSSGRTFTDTQYF
DNA: TGTGCCAGCAGCTCGGGACGGACTTTCACAGATACGCAGTATTTT

V: TRBV12-3/TRBV12-4
J: TRBJ2-3
size: few
D: NA
CDR3: CASSLGGRSDTQYF
DNA: TGTGCCAGCAGTTTGGGGGGCCGGTCAGATACGCAGTATTTT

V: TRBV7-8
J: TRBJ1-5
size: few
D: NA
CDR3: CASSLTTEGRNQPQHF
DNA: TGTGCCAGCAGCTTGACGACAGAGGGCCGCAATCAGCCCCAGCATTTT

V: TRBV12-3/TRBV12-4
J: TRBJ1-2
size: few
D: NA
CDR3: CASSFWSSGGWDYGYTF
DNA: TGTGCCAGCAGTTTTTGGTCTTCGGGGGGTTGGGACTATGGCTACACCTTC

V: TRBV20-1
J: TRBJ2-5
size: NA
D: TRBD2
CDR3: CSARSSTSGDWETQYF
DNA: TGCAGTGCTAGATCGTCGACTAGCGGGGATTGGGAGACCCAGTACTTC

V: TRBV20-1
J: TRBJ2-4
size: NA
D: TRBD2
CDR3: CSALTGLAGPRSIQYF
DNA: TGCAGTGCCTTAACGGGACTAGCGGGACCGAGGAGCATTCAGTACTTC

V: TRBV3-1
J: TRBJ2-1
size: NA
D: TRBD2
CDR3: CASSQDSGGAGEQFF
DNA: TGTGCCAGCAGCCAAGATAGCGGGGGGGCAGGAGAGCAGTTCTTC

V: TRBV5-6
J: TRBJ2-7
size: few
D: NA
CDR3: CASSLGPTGTYEQYF
DNA: TGTGCCAGCAGCTTGGGGCCCACGGGGACCTACGAGCAGTACTTC

V: TRBV7-8
J: TRBJ1-4
size: many
D: NA
CDR3: CASSWTAPGGNEKLFF
DNA: TGTGCCAGCAGCTGGACGGCACCCGGAGGGAATGAAAAACTGTTTTTT

V: TRBV5-6
J: TRBJ1-2
size: NA
D: TRBD1
CDR3: CASSLVGGQGLNGYTF
DNA: TGTGCCAGCAGCTTGGTTGGGGGACAGGGGTTGAATGGCTACACCTTC

V: TRBV3-1
J: TRBJ2-7
size: NA
D: NA
CDR3: CASSHSGGNYEQYF
DNA: TGTGCCAGCAGCCATTCTGGCGGAAACTACGAGCAGTACTTC

V: TRBV20-1
J: TRBJ2-1
size: few
D: NA
CDR3: CSARGLAIRDASYNEQFF
DNA: TGCAGTGCTAGAGGCCTCGCCATACGGGACGCCAGCTACAATGAGCAGTTCTTC

V: TRBV20-1
J: TRBJ2-1
size: NA
D: TRBD2
CDR3: CSARDILAGGFGEQFF
DNA: TGCAGTGCTAGAGATATCCTAGCGGGAGGATTTGGTGAGCAGTTCTTC

V: TRBV24-1
J: TRBJ2-2
size: many
D: NA
CDR3: CATSLSVPGELFF
DNA: TGTGCCACCAGTCTTAGCGTCCCCGGGGAGCTGTTTTTT

V: TRBV24-1
J: TRBJ2-1
size: few
D: TRBD2
CDR3: CATGTSGSYEQFF
DNA: TGTGCCACCGGGACTAGCGGGAGTTATGAGCAGTTCTTC

V: TRBV7-3
J: TRBJ2-5
size: NA
D: TRBD2
CDR3: CASSPGDGGIFETQYF
DNA: TGTGCCAGCAGCCCGGGGGACGGGGGGATCTTCGAGACCCAGTACTTC

V: TRBV6-2/TRBV6-3
J: TRBJ2-5
size: few
D: NA
CDR3: CASSYEEDWQETQYF
DNA: TGTGCCAGCAGTTACGAAGAAGACTGGCAAGAGACCCAGTACTTC

V: TRBV12-3/TRBV12-4
J: TRBJ2-3
size: few
D: NA
CDR3: CASSFRGPPDTQYF
DNA: TGTGCCAGCAGTTTTCGGGGGCCCCCAGATACGCAGTATTTT

V: TRBV28
J: TRBJ1-1
size: few
D: TRBD1
CDR3: CASRGQGALNTEAFF
DNA: TGTGCCAGCAGGGGACAGGGAGCCTTGAACACTGAAGCTTTCTTT

V: TRBV2
J: TRBJ1-5
size: NA
D: NA
CDR3: CASSEVTRRNQPQHF
DNA: TGTGCCAGCAGTGAAGTAACCAGGCGCAATCAGCCCCAGCATTTT

V: TRBV7-3
J: TRBJ2-2
size: NA
D: TRBD2
CDR3: CASSQTSGGAGELFF
DNA: TGTGCCAGCAGCCAGACTAGCGGGGGGGCCGGGGAGCTGTTTTTT

V: TRBV5-1
J: TRBJ1-1
size: many
D: TRBD1
CDR3: CASSVQGASNTEAFF
DNA: TGCGCCAGCAGCGTACAGGGGGCGTCAAACACTGAAGCTTTCTTT

V: TRBV5-6
J: TRBJ2-2
size: many
D: NA
CDR3: CASSPQGRLTGELFF
DNA: TGTGCCAGCAGCCCGCAGGGGCGGCTGACCGGGGAGCTGTTTTTT

V: TRBV2
J: TRBJ2-1
size: many
D: TRBD2
CDR3: CASSAVLAGGYNEQFF
DNA: TGTGCCAGCAGTGCTGTACTAGCGGGAGGGTACAATGAGCAGTTCTTC

V: TRBV24-1
J: TRBJ2-5
size: few
D: NA
CDR3: CATSNQETQYF
DNA: TGTGCCACCAGCAATCAAGAGACCCAGTACTTC

V: TRBV20-1
J: TRBJ1-5
size: NA
D: TRBD1
CDR3: CSARPTGGGDQPQHF
DNA: TGCAGTGCTAGACCGACAGGGGGCGGAGATCAGCCCCAGCATTTT

V: TRBV20-1
J: TRBJ1-4
size: NA
D: NA
CDR3: CSARGGIGTLRANEKLFF
DNA: TGCAGTGCTAGAGGGGGCATAGGGACTTTGAGGGCTAATGAAAAACTGTTTTTT

V: TRBV5-1
J: TRBJ1-2
size: few
D: TRBD1
CDR3: CASSLGRTGGRGYTF
DNA: TGCGCCAGCAGCTTGGGAAGGACAGGGGGACGGGGCTACACCTTC

V: TRBV24-1
J: TRBJ2-7
size: few
D: TRBD1
CDR3: CATSDGTERRSYEQYF
DNA: TGTGCCACCAGTGATGGGACAGAACGTAGGTCCTACGAGCAGTACTTC

V: TRBV14
J: TRBJ2-2
size: NA
D: NA
CDR3: CASSPYMNTGELFF
DNA: TGTGCCAGCAGCCCCTACATGAACACCGGGGAGCTGTTTTTT

V: TRBV2
J: TRBJ1-1
size: NA
D: TRBD1
CDR3: CASRKGTGVGQATEAFF
DNA: TGTGCCAGCAGGAAAGGGACAGGGGTCGGCCAGGCCACTGAAGCTTTCTTT

V: TRBV29-1
J: TRBJ1-4
size: few
D: NA
CDR3: CSVEYPGSNEKLFF
DNA: TGCAGCGTTGAATATCCGGGATCTAATGAAAAACTGTTTTTT

V: TRBV6-5
J: TRBJ1-2
size: many
D: NA
CDR3: CASSYVGSSYGYTF
DNA: TGTGCCAGCAGTTACGTCGGCAGTAGCTATGGCTACACCTTC

V: TRBV27
J: TRBJ1-6
size: NA
D: NA
CDR3: CASSSGSSPLHF
DNA: TGTGCCAGCAGTTCTGGGTCGTCACCCCTCCACTTT

V: TRBV6-1
J: TRBJ1-1
size: many
D: NA
CDR3: CASSELGFAEAFF
DNA: TGTGCCAGCAGTGAGTTAGGGTTCGCTGAAGCTTTCTTT

V: TRBV18
J: TRBJ1-4
size: few
D: NA
CDR3: CASSPEHRANEKLFF
DNA: TGTGCCAGCTCACCTGAACACCGGGCCAATGAAAAACTGTTTTTT

V: TRBV4-1
J: TRBJ1-2
size: NA
D: NA
CDR3: CASSQDRANYGYTF
DNA: TGCGCCAGCAGCCAAGACAGAGCTAACTATGGCTACACCTTC

V: TRBV9
J: TRBJ2-6
size: few
D: NA
CDR3: CASGQTTGSGANVLTF
DNA: TGTGCCAGCGGACAGACGACGGGCTCTGGGGCCAACGTCCTGACTTTC

V: TRBV6-1
J: TRBJ1-6
size: NA
D: NA
CDR3: CASREYNSPLHF
DNA: TGTGCCAGCAGGGAGTATAATTCACCCCTCCACTTT

V: TRBV11-1
J: TRBJ2-3
size: many
D: NA
CDR3: CASSLALADTQYF
DNA: TGTGCCAGCAGCTTAGCGTTAGCAGATACGCAGTATTTT